A single TCR beta chain is shown here with its context. Original processing notes: Quantification of nucleated cells was approximated via reference gene primer amplification. Some clones are missing from TCRdb's copy, which holds only in-frame ones; the method was immunoSEQ multiplex PCR. That table is the source of V, J and clone size, and D and trimming were worked out from the DNA. The table shows 6,000 or so clones, with more than 65% occurring only once. The data belong to a study of blood T cell repertoires in COVID-19. Across the study: Samples representing acute and convalescent COVID-19 were sourced from the United States, Italy and Spain. PBMCs, B-cell-depleted T cells, or T cells provided the cDNA or gDNA that made up the material.

There are 16 residues in the CDR3. V was trimmed by 1 base and J by 4 bases, leaving 17 bases between them. The germline V gene encodes CDR1 LNHDA and CDR2 SQIVND (reference sequence). The sequenced material came from peripheral blood. The chain recombines TRBV19 with TRBJ2-7; maybe TRBD1 (5 bases). The clonotype originates from a man aged 55 to 70 with acute or convalescent COVID-19. CDR3 protein: CASSIGPGREGYEQYF. CDR3 DNA sequence: TGTGCCAGTAGTATAGGTCCGGGCAGGGAAGGATACGAGCAGTACTTC.